Described below is a single TCR beta chain sequence and its context. Its antigen is still unknown. No quality values exist for individual bases; no much larger clone is one base distant. The data were taken from a study of blood T cell repertoires in COVID-19 (dated by TCRdb to the early 2020s). Background on the whole study: Collaborator samples came from the United States, Italy and Spain and covered acute and convalescent phases of COVID-19. The material from the prospective study consisted of cDNA or gDNA derived from T cells, B-cell-depleted T cells, or PBMCs. Deeply sampled blood TCRbeta repertoires from subjects exposed to, actively infected with, or recovered from COVID-19 were included in the dataset. The repertoires were released in a freely available public database intended as a resource for research on the immune response to SARS-CoV-2. The samples were drawn from two sources: the first 160 participants of the ongoing ImmuneRACE study, and approximately 1,300 subjects contributed by 6 global collaborators. A de-identified subject ID, COVID-19 status, age in years and sex were almost always included in the sample metadata. HLA class I and class II types, where available, came from metadata supplied by the sample provider rather than from assay-based typing. Study-level results and caveats: The amount of clinical and demographic metadata varied by source and participant and was provided uncurated.

The CDR3 holds 13 amino acids from the cysteine to the phenylalanine. This entry keeps only the CDR3 DNA: 39 bases, framed from base 1. Sequences SGHAT (CDR1) and FQNNGV (CDR2) are obtained from the germline V gene. V is cut by 5 bases and J by 0 bases, and the space between the germline ends is 6 bases. TCRbeta CDR3 regions were amplified from genomic DNA using the immunoSEQ Assay, a bias-controlled multiplex PCR. The original pipeline was this. Nucleated cell counts per sample were estimated from amplification of reference gene primers within the assay. Sequence reads were collapsed and filtered to measure the absolute abundance of every unique TCRbeta CDR3 rearrangement. For each sample, productive Simpson clonality was calculated as the square root of Simpson's diversity index across productive rearrangements. TCRdb limited this immuneACCESS table to in-frame rearrangements with V and J called. A share of clones is missing; checked studies link under half to unresolved V genes, and the rest is unexplained. The DNA gave D and trimming, while V, J and clone size come from that table. Here the sample has 160,000 or so clones; 84% occur a single time. Jointly, the top ten make up 13% to 15% of the sample.

Enrolling through a virtual design, the prospective study's participants ranged in age from about 18 to 89 years and lived across more than 20 United States geographic areas. In the prospective study, cohorts were assigned on the basis of participant-reported clinical history obtained from a screening survey and a study questionnaire. ImmuneRACE Cohort 3 recovered participants were defined by two consecutive negative NP/OP PCR tests, healthcare professional clearance, or symptom resolution. Mobile phlebotomists in the prospective study collected whole blood, serum and a nasopharyngeal or oropharyngeal swab from every participant. Additional blood draws and questionnaires over an approximately two-month period could optionally be provided by prospective study participants. Blood samples from the prospective study were shipped frozen or at room temperature prior to DNA extraction.

This clonotype was obtained from a man aged 50 or older who had recovered from COVID-19. In this chain, TRBV11-2 is recombined with TRBJ2-3; confidence is insufficient to name the D gene. Sequenced material: PBMCs or T cells enriched from blood (not recorded which). The nucleotides read TGTGCCAGCAGCGTCTACAGCACAGATACGCAGTATTTT. It specifies CASSVYSTDTQYF.